The 6 T cell receptor beta chains presented below share a single source sample, sequenced in a study of neoadjuvant anti-PD-1 for oral cavity cancer (dated by TCRdb to the early 2020s). The library was produced with the immunoSEQ multiplex PCR assay. TCRdb took this table from immuneACCESS and kept in-frame rearrangements with V and J called. Such tables lack part of the clones; where checked against another copy, unresolved V genes explain under half of the gap, and the rest is unexplained. The sample table contains 15,000 or so clones; only one count was recorded for 50% to 75% of them. Over 2% of the sample is held by the ten biggest clonotypes. The time point label on this specimen signifies: before neoadjuvant nivolumab. Sequencing used PBMCs, obtained before nivolumab (anti-PD-1) treatment. Receptors originate from a person between 40 and 79 years old with oral cavity squamous cell carcinoma.

This clone occurred once. This chain joins TRBV29-1 and TRBJ2-3, with 7 bases identical to TRBD1. Germline lookup yields CDR1 SQVTM and CDR2 ANQGSEA. The CDR3 sequence is 13 residues long. Trimming took 3 bases from V and 6 from J; bases not matched to a gene: 6. The CDR3, as DNA: TGCAGCGTTGAGGCCAGGGGGACGGATACGCAGTATTTT. Translation gives CSVEARGTDTQYF.

This clone has a handful of counts. This chain joins TRBV10-2 and TRBJ2-1; possibly TRBD2 for D (7 bases). The CDR3 totals 12 residues. The V end was cut by 7 bases, the J end by 7 bases, with 11 bases between. Germline V gene lookup returns CDR1 WSHSY and CDR2 SAAADI. The CDR3 sequence is CASKQGGNEQFF. The DNA of the CDR3 is TGCGCCAGCAAACAGGGAGGGAATGAGCAGTTCTTC.

V gene TRBV29-1 combines with J gene TRBJ1-4, with 9 bases lining up with TRBD1. The V gene's germline CDR1 is SQVTM and CDR2 ANQGSEA. V shed 5 bases, J shed 7 bases, and the junction held 11 bases outside the gene matches. This CDR3 contains 15 residues. This CDR3 reads CSVKGGTGSSEKLFF. The CDR3 DNA follows: TGCAGCGTTAAGGGGGGGACAGGGAGTTCTGAAAAACTGTTTTTT. Full variable domain (outside the CDR3, taken from reference TRBV29-1 and TRBJ1-4): SAVISQKPSRDICQRGTSLTIQCQVDSQVTMMFWYRQQPGQSLTLIATANQGSEATYESGFVIDKFPISRPNLTFSTLTVSNMSPEDSSIYLCSVKGGTGSSEKLFFGSGTQLSVL.

The chain couples TRBV11-3 to TRBJ2-7; maybe TRBD1 (7 bases). Trimming removed 2 bases at V and 3 bases at J, with 14 bases between. CDR3 length: 15 residues. CDR1 is SGHNT, CDR2 YENEEA, per germline. The CDR3 coding sequence is TGTGCCAGCAGCTTAAGGGGGGACAGCCTCTACGAGCAGTACTTC. Translation gives CASSLRGDSLYEQYF.

V usage is TRBV9 and J usage is TRBJ2-1, with TRBD2 matching over 11 bases. Germline V lookup: CDR1 SGDLS, CDR2 YYNGEE. Losses at the gene ends were 2 bases for V and 5 bases for J; bases not matched to a gene: 6. The CDR3 is 16 residues long. In DNA form, the CDR3 reads TGTGCCAGCAGCGTTAGCGGGGGGGGCCTAAACAATGAGCAGTTCTTC. Amino acids: CASSVSGGGLNNEQFF. The whole variable domain, remainder taken from reference TRBV9 and TRBJ2-1, is DSGVTQTPKHLITATGQRVTLRCSPRSGDLSVYWYQQSLDQGLQFLIQYYNGEERAKGNILERFSAQQFPDLHSELNLSSLELGDSALYFCASSVSGGGLNNEQFFGPGTRLTVL.

This clone came up a few times. The chain combines TRBV6-5 with TRBJ1-6; D unresolved. The CDR3 spans 16 residues. The V gene's germline CDR1 is MNHEY and CDR2 SVGAGI. Trimming shortened V by 0 bases and J by 7 bases, and 13 bases separated the two germline ends. CDR3 in amino acids: CASSYSRAQENSPLHF. DNA of the CDR3: TGTGCCAGCAGTTACTCCCGGGCCCAGGAAAATTCACCCCTCCACTTT.